This entry features one T cell receptor (beta chain) sequence. The target antigen is unknown. Library preparation tagged each individual cDNA molecule with a unique molecular identifier. Under the authors' procedure: TCR counts had a median of about 92,000 per sample and spanned about 20,000 to 750,000. TCRdb processed the RACE reads anew with MiXCR; each CDR3 protein has one entry. It is TCRdb's table, rather than the study itself, that gives the V and J calls and clone size. This table holds some 31,000 distinct CDR3 sequences, roughly 5% found once. The time point was: healthy volunteer bleed at 6 weeks. The template was total RNA from unfractionated whole blood. These data originate in a study of human T cells and chemical hapten exposure. Study at large: Among samples, TCR yields varied mainly because of small differences in pooled library volume.

The study's findings and limits: Once DPC sensitization occurred, TCRs above 1 in 1000 frequency showed no change.

The V end was cut by 7 bases, the J end by 9 bases, with 19 bases between. The germline CDR1 and CDR2 sequences are MNHNY and SVGAGI (reference sequence). The CDR3 runs 15 residues. This TCR was sampled from a human donor in good health. Some clones in this sample may be carry-over from other donors' samples. This chain joins TRBV6-6 and TRBJ1-6; tentative D call: TRBD1 (6 bases). Sample: whole blood. CDR3 amino acids: CASINEGQVTSPLHF. CDR3 DNA: TGTGCCAGCATCAACGAGGGACAAGTAACTTCACCCCTCCACTTT.